A single sample gave rise to the 30 T cell receptor beta chains below, sequenced in a study of identical twins. TCRdb recomputed calls from the 5' RACE reads with MiXCR, one row per CDR3 protein. This table has around 220,000 distinct CDR3 sequences, under 12% appearing once. Sequenced input: memory T cells sorted from blood. These receptors came from a man aged 50-59 years in good health.

In this sample, this clonotype turned up a few times. The gene calls are TRBV7-9 and TRBJ2-7, with 10 nucleotides matching TRBD2. The length of the CDR3 is 17 residues. Germline CDR1 is SEHNR and CDR2 is FQNEAQ (reference sequence). With 4 bases clipped from V and 5 bases from J, the junction kept 14 bases outside the gene matches. The CDR3 sequence: CASSSQPFSGRAHEQYF. CDR3 bases: TGTGCCAGCAGCTCCCAGCCCTTCAGCGGGAGGGCTCACGAGCAGTACTTC.

This clonotype was counted once. The chain is built from TRBV20-1 and TRBJ2-3; 8 bases agree with TRBD1. V lost 5 bases and J lost 5; bases outside the gene matches: 12. CDR3 length: 15 amino acids. Per germline, CDR1 DFQATT and CDR2 SNEGSKA (reference sequence). DNA of the CDR3: TGCAGTGCTTTCGACAGGGGTCGGGCGGGAGATACGCAGTATTTT. Its translation: CSAFDRGRAGDTQYF.

This clonotype was counted at least ten times. This chain links TRBV29-1 with TRBJ2-7; either TRBD1 or TRBD2 may supply D (6 bases each). There are 12 residues in the CDR3. The germline CDR1 and CDR2 sequences are SQVTM and ANQGSEA. V dropped 3 bases and J dropped 4 bases, with 10 bases sitting between them. The CDR3 bases are TGCAGCGTTGACCAGGGGACTTACGAGCAGTACTTC. Its protein is CSVDQGTYEQYF.

This clonotype has just a few counts. The genes are TRBV20-1 and TRBJ2-6, with 13 bases aligning to TRBD2. The CDR3 has 18 residues. Germline CDR1 DFQATT, CDR2 SNEGSKA (reference sequence). V was pared by 0 bases and J by 4 bases, with 6 bases of the junction left unmatched. For the CDR3, the DNA is TGCAGTGCTAGAGAGCAGGGACTAGCGGGGTCGGGGGCCAACGTCCTGACTTTC. Protein: CSAREQGLAGSGANVLTF.

The V gene is TRBV29-1, the J gene TRBJ2-2, with 10 bases matching TRBD1. V lost 5 bases, J lost 6 bases, and 6 bases stayed unmatched. Germline-derived CDR1 and CDR2 are SQVTM and ANQGSEA. The CDR3 is 14 amino acids. As DNA, the CDR3 is TGCAGCGTTACCGGGACAGGGGTACCCGGGGAGCTGTTTTTT. It yields the protein CSVTGTGVPGELFF.

In its sample, this clonotype was seen many times. The CDR3: CASSQGYSRLAKNIQYF. The CDR3 DNA reads as TGCGCCAGCAGCCAAGGTTACAGCCGGCTAGCCAAAAACATTCAGTACTTC. The chain employs TRBV4-1 and TRBJ2-4; D remains ambiguous. Germline V gene lookup returns CDR1 MGHRA and CDR2 YSYEKL. Trimming pared 1 base from V and 0 bases from J, leaving 13 bases between. This CDR3 region has 17 residues.

This clonotype was seen ten or more times. The chain has TRBV6-2 or TRBV6-3 and TRBJ2-1; 7 nucleotides agree with TRBD2. The germline V gene encodes CDR1 MNHEY and CDR2 SVGEGT. V trimming: 2 bases; J trimming: 3 bases; junction bases outside the gene matches: 10. This CDR3 is 17 amino acids long. CDR3 DNA: TGTGCCAGCAGTTACCGTCCGGGACTATCCAACTACAATGAGCAGTTCTTC. Translated: CASSYRPGLSNYNEQFF.

This clonotype has at least ten counts. The rearrangement uses TRBV5-1 and TRBJ2-7; no firm D call. The V gene's germline CDR1 is SGHRS and CDR2 YFSETQ. The CDR3 length is 13 residues. V lost 0 bases and J 6 bases, leaving 10 bases between the germline ends. The CDR3 spells CASSLDPWGEQYF. For the CDR3, the DNA is TGCGCCAGCAGCTTGGATCCCTGGGGCGAGCAGTACTTC.

This chain links TRBV24-1 with TRBJ2-7; 8 bases align to TRBD1. Per germline, CDR1 KGHDR and CDR2 SFDVKD. This CDR3 is built from 18 residues. The J segment lost 6 bases and the V segment lost 4 bases, leaving 19 bases of the junction unmatched. CDR3 residues: CATSDPGQGPSPNGEQYF. The CDR3 DNA reads TGTGCCACCAGTGACCCCGGACAGGGCCCTTCTCCTAATGGCGAGCAGTACTTC.

The chain couples TRBV28 to TRBJ1-2; no definite D call. This CDR3 comprises 14 residues. Germline assignment: CDR1 MDHEN and CDR2 SYDVKM. CDR3 protein: CATRRAEPYYGYTF. DNA for the CDR3: TGTGCTACTAGACGGGCAGAACCATACTATGGCTACACCTTC.

This clonotype was found many times. The V gene is TRBV19, the J gene TRBJ2-2, with TRBD1 identical over 7 bases. J was trimmed by 1 base and V by 5 bases; bases with no gene match: 4. Germline lookup yields CDR1 LNHDA and CDR2 SQIVND (reference sequence). There are 15 residues in the CDR3. The CDR3, as DNA: TGTGCCAGTAGTGACCGGGACAGGAACACCGGGGAGCTGTTTTTT. It yields the protein CASSDRDRNTGELFF. The complete variable domain, with remaining parts taken from reference TRBV19 and TRBJ2-2, reads DGGITQSPKYLFRKEGQNVTLSCEQNLNHDAMYWYRQDPGQGLRLIYYSQIVNDFQKGDIAEGYSVSREKKESFPLTVTSAQKNPTAFYLCASSDRDRNTGELFFGEGSRLTVL.

The rearrangement uses TRBV15 and TRBJ2-3; 11 positions match TRBD2. V trimming: 0 bases; J trimming: 5 bases; junction bases outside the gene matches: 4. The CDR3 spans 16 residues. The V gene's germline CDR1 is LNHNV and CDR2 YYDKDF (reference sequence). CDR3 sequence (DNA): TGTGCCACCAGCAGAGAACTAGCGGGAGTAGGAGATACGCAGTATTTT. As protein: CATSRELAGVGDTQYF.

This clonotype was found many times. The chain uses TRBV15 and TRBJ1-4; the D gene is possibly TRBD1 (6 bases). The CDR3 is 16 amino acids. The V and J ends lost 2 bases and 8 bases respectively, with 18 bases between them. Per germline, CDR1 LNHNV and CDR2 YYDKDF (reference sequence). As DNA, the CDR3 is TGTGCCACCAGCAGATCTCGGGGGGGCGCGGAGGAAAAACTGTTTTTT. It yields the protein CATSRSRGGAEEKLFF.

This clonotype was seen repeatedly, ten times or more. The chain recombines TRBV7-2 with TRBJ2-3; tentatively, D is TRBD1 (5 bases). CDR3 length: 16 amino acids. Deletions cut 4 bases from V and 0 bases from J, with 14 bases between. The germline V gene has CDR1 SGHTA and CDR2 FQGNSA. The CDR3 reads CASSSWGRSSTDTQYF. As DNA, the CDR3 is TGTGCCAGCAGCTCCTGGGGCAGGTCTAGCACAGATACGCAGTATTTT.

This clonotype showed up many times. CDR3 nucleotides: TGTGCCAGCAGCCGGACAGGGGGCTTGGGCTACACCTTC. Its protein is CASSRTGGLGYTF. The chain has TRBV7-8 and TRBJ1-2, with 11 nucleotides matching TRBD1. Germline values: CDR1 SGHVS, CDR2 FQNEAQ. The ends lost 5 bases at V and 8 bases at J; junction bases unmatched: 4. The CDR3 length is 13 residues.

The chain recombines TRBV4-2 with TRBJ2-7; D may be TRBD2 (5 bases). Germline CDR1 reads LGHNA; CDR2 reads YNFKEQ. The ends were cut back, 0 bases at V and 2 bases at J, with 11 bases in the middle. The CDR3 sequence is 15 residues long. In DNA form, the CDR3 reads TGTGCCAGCAGCCAAGATCGGGATGGAACCTACGAGCAGTACTTC. Translated: CASSQDRDGTYEQYF.

To note about this clonotype: A much larger clone sits a single nucleotide away, making a read error possible. This sequence joins TRBV12-3 or TRBV12-4 and TRBJ2-1, with D unclear. This CDR3 contains 17 residues. CDR3 loop: CASISKTGQENYSEQFF. CDR3 sequence (DNA): TGTGCCAGCATTTCCAAAACGGGTCAGGAGAATTACAGTGAGCAGTTCTTC.

This clonotype was recorded many times. CDR3 loop: CASRRVGMNTEAFF. The CDR3 DNA reads as TGTGCCAGCAGGCGGGTTGGGATGAACACTGAAGCTTTCTTT. The V call is TRBV6-2 or TRBV6-3, the J call TRBJ1-1; D is ambiguous. The length of the CDR3 is 14 residues. Germline V gene sequence: CDR1 MNHEY, CDR2 SVGEGT. V gave up 6 bases and J gave up 0 bases, with 11 bases separating them.

This clonotype has a handful of counts. The rearrangement joins TRBV6-1 to TRBJ1-6, with TRBD1 identical over 8 bases. Losses at the gene ends were 6 bases for V and 9 bases for J; bases not matched to a gene: 7. The germline CDR1 and CDR2 sequences are MNHNS and SASEGT. This CDR3 is 14 amino acids long. The DNA for the CDR3 is TGTGCCAGCAGGGCCGGACAGGGAGGTTCACCCCTCCACTTT. Translating gives CASRAGQGGSPLHF.

The table lists this clonotype with a few counts. The chain employs TRBV6-1 and TRBJ2-7; maybe TRBD2 (6 bases). Trimming cost V 5 bases and J 6 bases, with 14 bases left between them. Germline V gene sequence: CDR1 MNHNS, CDR2 SASEGT. The CDR3 is made up of 13 amino acids. The CDR3 nucleotides are TGTGCCAGCAGTCCTCTAGTCGGGGGCGAGCAGTACTTC. Its translation: CASSPLVGGEQYF.

This clonotype was observed a few times. The chain links TRBV4-3 to TRBJ2-7; D might be TRBD1 or TRBD2, each matching 5 bases. Deletions cut 0 bases from V and 4 bases from J, with 16 bases between. The CDR3 sequence is 16 residues long. Germline CDR1 LGHNA, CDR2 YSLEER. The CDR3 region is CASSQDHGTGLYEQYF. The CDR3, as DNA: TGCGCCAGCAGCCAAGATCACGGAACAGGACTTTACGAGCAGTACTTC.

The rearrangement links TRBV7-9 to TRBJ1-2; D remains ambiguous. The CDR3 runs to 11 residues. Germline lookup yields CDR1 SEHNR and CDR2 FQNEAQ (reference sequence). V lost 3 bases and J lost 8, with 7 bases in between. The CDR3 nucleotides read TGTGCCAGCAGCTTTGGGGAGGGCTACACCTTC. Residues: CASSFGEGYTF.

The genes are TRBV20-1 and TRBJ2-7, with a possible D match to TRBD2 (7 bases). CDR1 is DFQATT, CDR2 SNEGSKA, per germline (reference sequence). The V and J ends lost 3 bases and 2 bases respectively, with 11 bases between them. The CDR3 covers 13 residues. CDR3 region: CSARGGGAYEQYF. The CDR3 DNA is TGCAGTGCTAGGGGAGGGGGGGCCTACGAGCAGTACTTC.

This clonotype was seen many times. The chain employs TRBV11-2 and TRBJ2-2; TRBD2 aligns across 7 bases. This CDR3 contains 15 residues. CDR1 is SGHAT and CDR2 is FQNNGV in the germline V gene. With 1 base clipped from V and 3 bases from J, the junction kept 2 bases outside the gene matches. This CDR3 reads CASSLAGRDTGELFF. In DNA form, the CDR3 reads TGTGCCAGCAGCTTAGCGGGGAGGGACACCGGGGAGCTGTTTTTT.

This clonotype was seen a handful of times. CDR3 in amino acids: CSARTGTWNTEAFF. The CDR3 coding sequence is TGCAGTGCTAGGACCGGGACCTGGAACACTGAAGCTTTCTTT. V gene TRBV20-1 combines with J gene TRBJ1-1; D might be TRBD1 (5 bases). This CDR3 has 14 amino acids. The V gene's germline CDR1 is DFQATT and CDR2 SNEGSKA (reference sequence). The germline V and J ends were trimmed by 3 bases and 1 base, with 12 bases remaining between them.

The chain recombines TRBV20-1 with TRBJ2-7; 9 nucleotides agree with TRBD2. The germline gives CDR1 DFQATT, CDR2 SNEGSKA (reference sequence). The CDR3 sequence is 19 residues long. The V segment lost 3 bases and the J segment 5 bases; nucleotides outside the gene matches: 23. The CDR3 DNA reads TGCAGTGCTAGTAATCCCACGGACCGGTGGAGCGGGAGGCTCGACGAGCAGTACTTC. Encoded protein: CSASNPTDRWSGRLDEQYF.

This clonotype was counted many times. The CDR3 here is CASSQDRGPSDTQYF. Here the CDR3 DNA reads TGCGCCAGCAGCCAAGACAGAGGGCCCTCAGATACGCAGTATTTT. This sequence joins TRBV4-3 and TRBJ2-3; tentatively, D is TRBD2 (5 bases). CDR1 LGHNA and CDR2 YSLEER come from the germline V gene. The V gene lost 0 bases and the J gene lost 4 bases, with 11 bases spanning the gap. This CDR3 region has 15 residues.

This clonotype came up a few times. The chain carries TRBV7-2 and TRBJ2-1; tentatively, D is TRBD2 (7 bases). Per germline, CDR1 SGHTA and CDR2 FQGNSA. This CDR3 contains 15 residues. V was clipped by 1 base and J by 5 bases, with 12 bases between them. The CDR3, as DNA: TGTGCCAGCAGCTTAGGGGGGGGGCCAAACAATGAGCAGTTCTTC. Its translation is CASSLGGGPNNEQFF. The full variable domain, rest sourced from reference TRBV7-2 and TRBJ2-1, is GAGVSQSPSNKVTEKGKDVELRCDPISGHTALYWYRQSLGQGLEFLIYFQGNSAPDKSGLPSDRFSAERTGGSVSTLTIQRTQQEDSAVYLCASSLGGGPNNEQFFGPGTRLTVL.

This clonotype was observed at least ten times. The chain couples TRBV7-9 to TRBJ1-5; unclear D gene. CDR1 is SEHNR, CDR2 FQNEAQ, per germline (reference sequence). This CDR3 comprises 14 residues. Trimming pared 4 bases from V and 5 bases from J, leaving 12 bases between. CDR3 protein: CASSSIGVYQPQHF. CDR3 nucleotide sequence: TGTGCCAGCAGCTCGATTGGGGTATATCAGCCCCAGCATTTT. Full variable domain (outside the CDR3, taken from reference TRBV7-9 and TRBJ1-5): DTGVSQNPRHKITKRGQNVTFRCDPISEHNRLYWYRQTLGQGPEFLTYFQNEAQLEKSRLLSDRFSAERPKGSFSTLEIQRTEQGDSAMYLCASSSIGVYQPQHFGDGTRLSIL.

This clonotype was picked up many times. J is TRBJ2-4 and V is TRBV7-2, with TRBD2 identical over 8 bases. After removal of 4 bases from V and 0 bases from J, the junction contained 2 bases not matched to a gene. This CDR3 has 15 amino acids. CDR1 is SGHTA and CDR2 is FQGNSA in the germline V gene. CDR3 in DNA: TGTGCCAGCAGCTCGGGGGGGATAGCCAAAAACATTCAGTACTTC. This codes for CASSSGGIAKNIQYF.